A selection of T cell receptor beta chains follows, all from one sample in a study of blood T cell repertoires in COVID-19. Sequencing used immunoSEQ multiplex PCR; TCRdb keeps in-frame clones, though not all of them. Among roughly 70,000 clones listed, about 88% were seen once. Sequenced: peripheral blood. All receptors come from a man between 65 and 79 years old with acute or convalescent COVID-19. CDR3s include the opening cysteine and the closing phenylalanine or tryptophan. The order of the fields is V gene, J gene, clone size, D gene, CDR3 DNA, CDR3 protein. A D gene is named only where the DNA matches it firmly. Clone size is given for some rows only: seen once, a few or many times, or a class if the clone is expanded.

V: TRBV18; J: TRBJ2-1; size: .; D: .; DNA: TGTGCCAGCTCCTCGTCTAACTACAATGAGCAGTTCTTC; CDR3: CASSSSNYNEQFF
V: TRBV9; J: TRBJ2-6; size: .; D: .; DNA: TGTGCCAGCAGCGTAGTGGGGCATCCTGGGGCCAACGTCCTGACTTTC; CDR3: CASSVVGHPGANVLTF
V: TRBV9; J: TRBJ2-3; size: .; D: .; DNA: TGTGCCAGCAGCTTCGACTCGGGAACGGATACGCAGTATTTT; CDR3: CASSFDSGTDTQYF
V: TRBV24-1; J: TRBJ2-7; size: .; D: .; DNA: TGTGCCACCAGTGCCCGGACTAACGTAGAGCAGTACTTC; CDR3: CATSARTNVEQYF
V: TRBV15; J: TRBJ1-2; size: medium-sized; D: .; DNA: TGTGCCACCAGCAGAGATGGCACCTCGGGCTATGGCTACACCTTC; CDR3: CATSRDGTSGYGYTF
V: TRBV5-6; J: TRBJ1-6; size: .; D: .; DNA: TGTGCCAGCAGCTTGGTTTTAGTAAGATCACCCCTCCACTTT; CDR3: CASSLVLVRSPLHF
V: TRBV4-3; J: TRBJ2-3; size: .; D: .; DNA: TGCGCCAGCAGCCAAGGTCGGGGGTCCACAGATACGCAGTATTTT; CDR3: CASSQGRGSTDTQYF
V: TRBV11-2; J: TRBJ2-1; size: .; D: .; DNA: TGTGCCAGCAGCCTATGGACAGCCCGGGGCAATGAGCAGTTCTTC; CDR3: CASSLWTARGNEQFF
V: TRBV7-8; J: TRBJ1-3; size: .; D: .; DNA: TGTGCCAGCAGCTTAGCGGGCAGACCCTCTGGAAACACCATATATTTT; CDR3: CASSLAGRPSGNTIYF
V: TRBV18; J: TRBJ2-2; size: .; D: TRBD1; DNA: TGTGCCAGCTCGCCCGGGACAGGGTCCCTCGGGGAGCTGTTTTTT; CDR3: CASSPGTGSLGELFF
V: TRBV9; J: TRBJ1-3; size: .; D: .; DNA: TGTGCCAGCAGCGTAGACGAGGTTCGCTCTGGAAACACCATATATTTT; CDR3: CASSVDEVRSGNTIYF
V: TRBV11-2; J: TRBJ1-2; size: .; D: .; DNA: TGTGCCAGCAGCTTGGGAGGCACCAACTATGGCTACACCTTC; CDR3: CASSLGGTNYGYTF
V: TRBV18; J: TRBJ1-1; size: .; D: .; DNA: TGTGCCAGCTCACCATCGACAGCGAACACTGAAGCTTTCTTT; CDR3: CASSPSTANTEAFF
V: TRBV9; J: TRBJ2-3; size: .; D: TRBD2; DNA: TGTGCCAGCGGCCGGTTAGCGGGGGGGCGGTATTTT; CDR3: CASGRLAGGRYF
V: TRBV7-3; J: TRBJ2-5; size: .; D: TRBD1; DNA: TGTGCCAGCAGCTTAAGGGGACCCGGGACAGGGGTTGAGACCCAGTACTTC; CDR3: CASSLRGPGTGVETQYF